Following are 2 T cell receptor beta chains from one sample sequenced in a study of PD-L1 blockade in urothelial cancer (TCRdb year 2017). The time point label, read with the paper, signifies: pretreatment peripheral blood. To prepare the library, the immunoSEQ multiplex PCR assay was applied. TCRdb holds this immuneACCESS table with in-frame rearrangements only. Some clones are missing; in checked studies, unresolved V genes explain under half, and the rest has no known cause. A total of 70,000 to 75,000 clones appear in this sample, 85% to 90% of them only once. The ten biggest clones cover around 4.2% of the sample. Specimen: PBMCs, collected around atezolizumab (anti-PD-L1) treatment. These receptors originate from a man in his 70s with urothelial cancer.

Here the CDR3 DNA reads TGTGCCAGCAGCGTTGAGTCGTACAATGAGCAGTTCTTC. It yields the protein CASSVESYNEQFF. The V and J genes are TRBV9 and TRBJ2-1; D uncertain. This CDR3 has 13 residues. From germline, CDR1 is SGDLS and CDR2 YYNGEE. V was shortened by 2 bases and J by 4 bases, with 7 bases between the two germline ends.

This rearrangement joins TRBV19 to TRBJ1-4; D uncertain. Trimming took 3 bases from V and 7 from J, leaving 9 bases between them. The CDR3 runs 13 residues. The V gene's germline CDR1 is LNHDA and CDR2 SQIVND (reference sequence). The CDR3 region is CASSMRRGEKLFF. The CDR3 coding sequence is TGTGCCAGTAGTATGCGACGAGGTGAAAAACTGTTTTTT.